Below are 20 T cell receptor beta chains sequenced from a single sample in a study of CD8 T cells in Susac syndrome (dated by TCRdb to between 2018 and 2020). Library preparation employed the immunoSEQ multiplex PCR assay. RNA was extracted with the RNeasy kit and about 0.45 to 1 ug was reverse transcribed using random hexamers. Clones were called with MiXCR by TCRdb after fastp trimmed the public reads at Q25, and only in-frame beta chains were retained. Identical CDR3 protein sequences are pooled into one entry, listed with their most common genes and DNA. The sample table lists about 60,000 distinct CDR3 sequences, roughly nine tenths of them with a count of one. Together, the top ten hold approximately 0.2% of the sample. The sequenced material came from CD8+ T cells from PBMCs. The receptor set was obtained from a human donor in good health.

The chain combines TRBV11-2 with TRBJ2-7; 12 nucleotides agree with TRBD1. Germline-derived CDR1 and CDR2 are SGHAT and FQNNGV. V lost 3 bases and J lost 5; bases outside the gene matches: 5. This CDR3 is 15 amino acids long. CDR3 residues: CASSLGQGALDEQYF. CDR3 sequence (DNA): TGTGCCAGCAGCTTGGGACAGGGGGCTTTGGACGAGCAGTACTTC.

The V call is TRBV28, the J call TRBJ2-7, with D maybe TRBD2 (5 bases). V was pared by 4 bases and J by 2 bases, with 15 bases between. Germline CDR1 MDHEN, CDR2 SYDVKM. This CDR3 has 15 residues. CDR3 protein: CASSSKEGSPYEQYF. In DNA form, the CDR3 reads TGTGCCAGCAGTTCGAAAGAGGGATCACCCTACGAGCAGTACTTC.

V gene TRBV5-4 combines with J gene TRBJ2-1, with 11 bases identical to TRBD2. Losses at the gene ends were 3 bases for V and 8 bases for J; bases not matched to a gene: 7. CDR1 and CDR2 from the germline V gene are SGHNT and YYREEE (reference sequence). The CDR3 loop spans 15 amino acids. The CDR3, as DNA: TGTGCCAGCAGCTCGACGGGACTAGCGGTCGATGAGCAGTTCTTC. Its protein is CASSSTGLAVDEQFF.

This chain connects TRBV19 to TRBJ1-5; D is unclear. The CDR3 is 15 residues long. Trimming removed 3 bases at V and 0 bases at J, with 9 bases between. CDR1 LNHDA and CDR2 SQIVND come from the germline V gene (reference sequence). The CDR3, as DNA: TGTGCCAGTAGTATCGGCGATTATAGCAATCAGCCCCAGCATTTT. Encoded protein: CASSIGDYSNQPQHF.

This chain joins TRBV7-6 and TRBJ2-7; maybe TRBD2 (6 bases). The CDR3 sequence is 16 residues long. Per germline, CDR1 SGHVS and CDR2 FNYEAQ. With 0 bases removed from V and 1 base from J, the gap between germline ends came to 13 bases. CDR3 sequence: CASSLARGPGSYEQYF. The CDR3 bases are TGTGCCAGCAGCTTAGCGCGGGGACCCGGATCCTACGAGCAGTACTTC.

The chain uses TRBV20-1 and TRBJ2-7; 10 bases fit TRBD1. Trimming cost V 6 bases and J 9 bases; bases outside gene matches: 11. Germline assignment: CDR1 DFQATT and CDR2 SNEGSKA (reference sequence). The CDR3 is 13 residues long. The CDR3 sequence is CSAPGQGDSGQYF. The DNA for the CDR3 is TGCAGTGCCCCTGGACAGGGGGATTCCGGGCAGTACTTC.

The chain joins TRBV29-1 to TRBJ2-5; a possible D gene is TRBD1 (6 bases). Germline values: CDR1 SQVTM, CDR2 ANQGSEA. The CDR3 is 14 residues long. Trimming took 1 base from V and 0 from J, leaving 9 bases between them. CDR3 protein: CSVEAYRDQETQYF. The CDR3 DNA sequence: TGCAGCGTTGAAGCATACAGGGACCAAGAGACCCAGTACTTC.

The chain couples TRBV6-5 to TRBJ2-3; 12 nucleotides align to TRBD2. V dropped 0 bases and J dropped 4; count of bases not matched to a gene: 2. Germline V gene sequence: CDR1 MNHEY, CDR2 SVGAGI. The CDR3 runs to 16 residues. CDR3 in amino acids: CASSYSASGGADTQYF. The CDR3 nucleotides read TGTGCCAGCAGTTACTCCGCTAGCGGGGGGGCAGATACGCAGTATTTT.

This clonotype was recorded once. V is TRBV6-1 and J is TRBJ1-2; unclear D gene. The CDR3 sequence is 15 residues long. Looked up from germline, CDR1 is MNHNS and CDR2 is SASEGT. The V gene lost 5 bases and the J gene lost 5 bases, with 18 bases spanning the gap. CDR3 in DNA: TGTGCCAGCAGTTTCGTCTACACGGATACTTATGGCTACACCTTC. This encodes CASSFVYTDTYGYTF.

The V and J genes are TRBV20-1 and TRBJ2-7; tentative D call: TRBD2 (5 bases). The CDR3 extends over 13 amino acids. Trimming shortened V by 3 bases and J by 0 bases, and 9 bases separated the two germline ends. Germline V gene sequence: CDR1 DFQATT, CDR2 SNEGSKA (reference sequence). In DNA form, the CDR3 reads TGCAGTGCTAGTGGACTCAACTCCTACGAGCAGTACTTC. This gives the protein CSASGLNSYEQYF.

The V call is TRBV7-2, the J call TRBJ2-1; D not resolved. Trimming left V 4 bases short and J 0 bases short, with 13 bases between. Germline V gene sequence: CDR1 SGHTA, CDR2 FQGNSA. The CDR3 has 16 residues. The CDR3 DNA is TGTGCCAGCAGCTACGCAGGACGAAGCTCCTACAATGAGCAGTTCTTC. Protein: CASSYAGRSSYNEQFF.

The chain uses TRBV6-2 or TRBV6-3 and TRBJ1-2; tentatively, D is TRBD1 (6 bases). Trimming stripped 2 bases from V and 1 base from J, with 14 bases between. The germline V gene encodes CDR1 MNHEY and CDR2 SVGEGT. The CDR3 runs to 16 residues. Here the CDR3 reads CASSYRDTPINYGYTF. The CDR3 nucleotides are TGTGCCAGCAGTTACAGGGACACTCCTATTAACTATGGCTACACCTTC.

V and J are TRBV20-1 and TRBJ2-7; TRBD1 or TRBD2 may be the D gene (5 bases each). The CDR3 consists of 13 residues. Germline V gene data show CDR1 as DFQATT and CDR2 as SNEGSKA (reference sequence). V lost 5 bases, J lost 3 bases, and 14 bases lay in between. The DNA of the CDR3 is TGCAGTGCTCCCTCCGGGACCAGCTACGAGCAGTACTTC. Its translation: CSAPSGTSYEQYF.

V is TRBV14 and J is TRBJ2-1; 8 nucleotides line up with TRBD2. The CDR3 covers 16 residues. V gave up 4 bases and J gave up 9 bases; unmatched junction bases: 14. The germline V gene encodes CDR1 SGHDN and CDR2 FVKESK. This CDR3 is CASSPDRTSNFPEQFF. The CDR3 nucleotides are TGTGCCAGCAGCCCGGATCGGACTAGCAATTTTCCTGAGCAGTTCTTC.

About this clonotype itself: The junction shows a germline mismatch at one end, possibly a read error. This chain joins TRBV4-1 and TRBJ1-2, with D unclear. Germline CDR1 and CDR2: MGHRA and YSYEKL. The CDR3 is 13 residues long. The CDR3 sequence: CASSQEAVDGYTF. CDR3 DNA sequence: TGCGCCAGCAGTCAAGAGGCAGTTGATGGCTACACCTTC.

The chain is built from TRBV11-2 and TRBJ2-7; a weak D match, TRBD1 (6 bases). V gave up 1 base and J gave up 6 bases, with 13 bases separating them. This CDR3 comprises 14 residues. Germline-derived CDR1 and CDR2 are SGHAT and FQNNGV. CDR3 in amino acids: CASSLAQGSREQYF. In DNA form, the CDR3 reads TGTGCCAGCAGCTTAGCACAGGGCTCGCGCGAGCAGTACTTC.

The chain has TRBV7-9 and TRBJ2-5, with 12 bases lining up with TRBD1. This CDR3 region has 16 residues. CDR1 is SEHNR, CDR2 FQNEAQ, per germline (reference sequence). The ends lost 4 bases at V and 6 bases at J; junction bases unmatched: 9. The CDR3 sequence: CASSSSGTGGAKTQYF. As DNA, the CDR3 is TGTGCCAGCAGCTCCTCCGGGACAGGGGGCGCGAAGACCCAGTACTTC.

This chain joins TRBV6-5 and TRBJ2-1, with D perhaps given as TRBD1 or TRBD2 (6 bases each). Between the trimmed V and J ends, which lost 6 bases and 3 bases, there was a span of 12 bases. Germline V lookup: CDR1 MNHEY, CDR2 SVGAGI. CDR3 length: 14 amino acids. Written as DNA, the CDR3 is TGTGCCAGCAGCCTGGGGGGCTACTACAATGAGCAGTTCTTC. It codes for CASSLGGYYNEQFF.

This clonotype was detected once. In DNA form, the CDR3 reads TGTGCCAGCAGTTACGCTGATAACTATGGCTACACCTTC. Its translation is CASSYADNYGYTF. The chain has TRBV6-5 and TRBJ1-2, with no clear D. Trimming shortened V by 2 bases and J by 1 base, and 5 bases separated the two germline ends. CDR1 is MNHEY, CDR2 SVGAGI, per germline. The CDR3 is 13 residues long.

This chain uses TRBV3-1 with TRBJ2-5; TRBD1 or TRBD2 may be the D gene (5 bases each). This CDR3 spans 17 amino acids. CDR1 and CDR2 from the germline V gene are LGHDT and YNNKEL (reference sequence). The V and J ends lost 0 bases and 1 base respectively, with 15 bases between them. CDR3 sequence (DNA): TGTGCCAGCAGCCAAGAAGCCCCGGGACGGCGCCAAGAGACCCAGTACTTC. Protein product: CASSQEAPGRRQETQYF.